The 10 T cell receptor beta chains in this list originate from one sample, sequenced in a study of blood T cell repertoires in COVID-19. The table came from immunoSEQ multiplex PCR; TCRdb's copy has only in-frame clones and leaves some out. The sample consists of tens of thousands of clones, about 80% of them appearing once. Sequenced: peripheral blood. Every receptor here comes from a man in his forties or fifties with acute or convalescent COVID-19.

J is TRBJ1-1 and V is TRBV19, with a tentative D call TRBD1 (5 bases). Trimming took off 4 bases at V and 7 bases at J, with 13 bases between the two ends. The CDR3 runs 13 residues. Per the germline V gene, CDR1 is LNHDA and CDR2 is SQIVND (reference sequence). The CDR3 DNA reads TGTGCCAGTAGTACGGGACTCAGAGATGAAGCTTTCTTT. Translation: CASSTGLRDEAFF.

This chain joins TRBV4-2 and TRBJ1-5; possibly TRBD1 for D (5 bases). Looked up from germline, CDR1 is LGHNA and CDR2 is YNFKEQ. The CDR3 has 15 amino acids. V dropped 0 bases and J dropped 9 bases, with 15 bases sitting between them. The DNA for the CDR3 is TGTGCCAGCAGCCAAGAACGGCAGGGCCCAGGGCCCCAGCATTTT. Its translation: CASSQERQGPGPQHF.

Note on this clone: This sample also contains other DNA sequences that code for the same CDR3. DNA for the CDR3: TGTGCCAGTAGTATCAGGGGGAACACTGAAGCTTTCTTT. This gives the protein CASSIRGNTEAFF. The chain links TRBV19 to TRBJ1-1, with D tentatively TRBD1 (6 bases). CDR1 and CDR2 (germline): LNHDA, SQIVND (reference sequence). Trimming removed 3 bases from V and 1 base from J, with 6 bases in between. CDR3 length equals 13 residues.

CDR3 in DNA: TGTGCCAGCAGCTTAGGGGGGCCCCAGCCCCAGCATTTT. The encoded protein is CASSLGGPQPQHF. The gene calls are TRBV7-6 and TRBJ1-5; weak D call: TRBD1 (6 bases). Trimming left V 1 base short and J 7 bases short, with 8 bases between. Germline CDR1 and CDR2: SGHVS and FNYEAQ. There are 13 residues in the CDR3. Filled out from reference TRBV7-6 and TRBJ1-5, the complete variable domain reads GAGVSQSPRYKVTKRGQDVALRCDPISGHVSLYWYRQALGQGPEFLTYFNYEAQQDKSGLPNDRFSAERPEGSISTLTIQRTEQRDSAMYRCASSLGGPQPQHFGDGTRLSIL.

This clone was observed a single time. The CDR3 bases are TGCGCCAGCAGCCCTCCGAGAGCCCTCAATGAGCAGTTCTTC. It is translated as CASSPPRALNEQFF. The chain combines TRBV5-1 with TRBJ2-1, with unresolved D. The CDR3 length is 14 residues. Trimming took off 4 bases at V and 6 bases at J, with 14 bases between the two ends. Looked up from germline, CDR1 is SGHRS and CDR2 is YFSETQ.

This clone showed up just once. The CDR3 sequence: CASSWGQGGYNEQFF. The DNA for the CDR3 is TGTGCCAGCAGTTGGGGACAGGGGGGATACAATGAGCAGTTCTTC. This sequence joins TRBV6-2 or TRBV6-3 and TRBJ2-1; 11 bases agree with TRBD1. CDR1 MNHEY and CDR2 SVGEGT come from the germline V gene. CDR3 length equals 15 residues. V dropped 4 bases and J dropped 4; count of bases not matched to a gene: 3.

The rearrangement links TRBV24-1 to TRBJ1-6; 10 positions agree with TRBD1. CDR3 length equals 16 residues. V lost 3 bases to trimming and J lost 9 bases; unmatched junction nucleotides: 7. Germline CDR1 and CDR2: KGHDR and SFDVKD. CDR3 sequence: CATSDESGTGASPLHF. The CDR3 nucleotides read TGTGCCACCAGTGATGAATCCGGGACAGGGGCTTCACCCCTCCACTTT.

V and J are TRBV7-9 and TRBJ1-1; D remains unclear. The CDR3 runs 14 residues. With 0 bases removed from V and 3 bases from J, the gap between germline ends came to 8 bases. Germline V gives CDR1 SEHNR, CDR2 FQNEAQ (reference sequence). The CDR3 bases are TGTGCCAGCAGCTTAGCATCCCTCGACACTGAAGCTTTCTTT. Protein sequence: CASSLASLDTEAFF.

The chain carries TRBV7-3 and TRBJ2-1; 7 bases align to TRBD1. V was clipped by 2 bases and J by 6 bases; unmatched bases: 7. CDR1 SGHTA and CDR2 FQGTGA come from the germline V gene. This CDR3 is 15 amino acids long. The CDR3 loop reads CASSLGTATFNEQFF. Written as DNA, the CDR3 is TGTGCCAGCAGCTTAGGGACAGCGACCTTCAATGAGCAGTTCTTC.

The rearrangement joins TRBV6-5 to TRBJ2-7, with a possible D match to TRBD2 (6 bases). There are 15 residues in the CDR3. Trimming removed 0 bases at V and 0 bases at J, with 9 bases between. Looked up from germline, CDR1 is MNHEY and CDR2 is SVGAGI. This chain's CDR3 is CASSYSMEGSYEQYF. The CDR3 nucleotides are TGTGCCAGCAGTTACTCGATGGAGGGCTCCTACGAGCAGTACTTC.